This T cell receptor beta chain appears in the sequencing data of a study of T cells in Graves' hyperthyroidism and ophthalmopathy. Study-level information: Peripheral blood sampling occurred at initial diagnosis, before any treatment. General observations from the study: Ophthalmopathy, as predicted by the model, came a median roughly 6.5 months after the prediction. In blood, most of the thyroid clonotypes expanded above 0.001 were also present.

Recently diagnosed hyperthyroidism of less than 2 months' duration affected patients aged 18 to 65. V lost 1 base and J lost 3, with 1 base in between. This CDR3 has 12 amino acids. RNA transcripts yielded amplified TCR beta CDR3 regions. Carried out on the TCR CDR3, a first-round RT-PCR used the HTBI primer set. TCRdb analysed the multiplex PCR reads with MiXCR anew, one entry per CDR3 protein. The sample includes about 210,000 distinct CDR3 sequences, roughly 18% of them seen just once. This clonotype was recorded at least ten times. Its antigen remains unidentified. This chain connects TRBV12-3 or TRBV12-4 to TRBJ1-3, with D unclear. The source of this sequence is a man aged 35-49 years with Graves' hyperthyroidism. Sequenced: blood. This chain's CDR3 is CASSLDGNTIYF. CDR3 DNA sequence: TGTGCCAGCAGTTTAGATGGAAACACCATATATTTT.